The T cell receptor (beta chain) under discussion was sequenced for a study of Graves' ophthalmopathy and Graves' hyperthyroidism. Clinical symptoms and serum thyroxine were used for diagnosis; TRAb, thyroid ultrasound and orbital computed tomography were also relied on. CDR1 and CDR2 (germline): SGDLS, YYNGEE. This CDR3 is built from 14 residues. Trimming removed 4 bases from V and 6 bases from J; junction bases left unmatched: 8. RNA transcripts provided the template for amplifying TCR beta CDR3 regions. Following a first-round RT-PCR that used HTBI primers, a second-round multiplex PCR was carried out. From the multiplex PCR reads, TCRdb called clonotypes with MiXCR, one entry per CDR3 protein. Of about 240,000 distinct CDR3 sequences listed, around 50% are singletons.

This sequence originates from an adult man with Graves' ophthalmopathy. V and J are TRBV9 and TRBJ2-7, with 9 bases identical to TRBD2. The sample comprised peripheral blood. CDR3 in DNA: TGTGCCAGCAGCCCGGGACTAGCAGGCATCGAGCAGTACTTC. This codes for CASSPGLAGIEQYF.